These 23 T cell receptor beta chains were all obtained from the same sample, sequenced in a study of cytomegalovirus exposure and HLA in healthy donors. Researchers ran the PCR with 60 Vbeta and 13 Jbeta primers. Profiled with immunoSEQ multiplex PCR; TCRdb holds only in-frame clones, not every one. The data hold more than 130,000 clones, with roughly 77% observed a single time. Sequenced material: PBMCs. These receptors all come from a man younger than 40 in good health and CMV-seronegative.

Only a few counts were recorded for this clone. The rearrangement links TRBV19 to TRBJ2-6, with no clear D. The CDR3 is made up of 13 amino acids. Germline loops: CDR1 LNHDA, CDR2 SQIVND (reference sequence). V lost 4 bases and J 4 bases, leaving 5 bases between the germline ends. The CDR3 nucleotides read TGTGCCAGTAGTACGTCCGGGGCCAACGTCCTGACTTTC. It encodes CASSTSGANVLTF.

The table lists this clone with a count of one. CDR3: CASSFASGRWGEQFF. DNA for the CDR3: TGTGCCAGCAGTTTCGCTAGCGGGAGGTGGGGTGAGCAGTTCTTC. The J gene is TRBJ2-1, the V gene TRBV28; TRBD2 matches 11 bases. Germline CDR1 MDHEN, CDR2 SYDVKM. This CDR3 contains 15 residues. V trimming: 3 bases; J trimming: 9 bases; junction bases outside the gene matches: 7. Full variable domain (missing parts from reference TRBV28 and TRBJ2-1): DVKVTQSSRYLVKRTGEKVFLECVQDMDHENMFWYRQDPGLGLRLIYFSYDVKMKEKGDIPEGYSVSREKKERFSLILESASTNQTSMYLCASSFASGRWGEQFFGPGTRLTVL.

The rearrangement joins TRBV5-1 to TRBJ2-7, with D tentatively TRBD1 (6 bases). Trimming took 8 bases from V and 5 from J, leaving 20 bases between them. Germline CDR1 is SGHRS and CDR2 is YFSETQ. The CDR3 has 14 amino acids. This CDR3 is CASHVGTLGDEQYF. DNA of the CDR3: TGCGCCAGTCACGTAGGGACATTGGGCGACGAGCAGTACTTC.

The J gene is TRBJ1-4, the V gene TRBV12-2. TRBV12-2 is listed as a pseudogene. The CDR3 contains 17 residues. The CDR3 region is CASRSESRPRGCEKLFF. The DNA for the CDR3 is TGTGCAAGTCGCTCCGAGTCTAGGCCCCGGGGTTGTGAAAAACTGTTTTTT.

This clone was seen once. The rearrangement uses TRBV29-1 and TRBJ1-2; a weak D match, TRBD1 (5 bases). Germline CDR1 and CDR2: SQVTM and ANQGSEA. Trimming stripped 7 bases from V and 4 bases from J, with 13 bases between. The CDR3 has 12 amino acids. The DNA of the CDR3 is TGCAGCGCCGGGGGGTTTTCCTATGGCTACACCTTC. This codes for CSAGGFSYGYTF.

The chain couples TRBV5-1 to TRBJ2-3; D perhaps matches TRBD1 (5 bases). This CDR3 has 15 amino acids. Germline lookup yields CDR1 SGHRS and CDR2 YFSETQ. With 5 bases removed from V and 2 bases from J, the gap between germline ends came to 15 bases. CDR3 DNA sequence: TGCGCCAGCAGTCTCGACAGAATACTCACAGATACGCAGTATTTT. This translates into CASSLDRILTDTQYF.

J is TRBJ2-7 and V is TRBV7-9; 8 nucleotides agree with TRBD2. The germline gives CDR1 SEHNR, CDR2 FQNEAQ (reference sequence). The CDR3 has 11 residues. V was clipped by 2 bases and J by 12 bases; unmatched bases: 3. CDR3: CASSLIAGPYF. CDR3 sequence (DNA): TGTGCCAGCAGCTTAATAGCGGGACCGTACTTC.

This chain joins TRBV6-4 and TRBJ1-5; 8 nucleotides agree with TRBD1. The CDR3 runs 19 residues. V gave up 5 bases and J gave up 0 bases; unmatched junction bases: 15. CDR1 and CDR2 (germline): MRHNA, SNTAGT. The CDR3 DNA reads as TGTGCCAGCAGTTGGTGGGGGCGGGACAGGCAAAATAGCAATCAGCCCCAGCATTTT. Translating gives CASSWWGRDRQNSNQPQHF.

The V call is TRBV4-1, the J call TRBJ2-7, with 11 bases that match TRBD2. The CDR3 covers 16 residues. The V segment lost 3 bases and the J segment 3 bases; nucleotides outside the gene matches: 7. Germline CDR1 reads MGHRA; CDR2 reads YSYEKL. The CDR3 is CASSQPPGLAGYEQYF. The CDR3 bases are TGCGCCAGCAGCCAGCCGCCCGGACTAGCGGGCTACGAGCAGTACTTC.

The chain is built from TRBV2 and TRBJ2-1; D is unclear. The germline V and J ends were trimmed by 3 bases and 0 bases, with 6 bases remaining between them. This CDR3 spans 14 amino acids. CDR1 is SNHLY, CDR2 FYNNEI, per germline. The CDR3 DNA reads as TGTGCCAGCAGTGAGCGGAGCTCCTACAATGAGCAGTTCTTC. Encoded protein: CASSERSSYNEQFF.

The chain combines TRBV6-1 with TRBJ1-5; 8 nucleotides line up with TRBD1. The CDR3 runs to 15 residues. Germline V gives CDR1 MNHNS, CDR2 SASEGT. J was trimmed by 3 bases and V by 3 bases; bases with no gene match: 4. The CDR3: CASSETGVNNQPQHF. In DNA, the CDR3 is TGTGCCAGCAGTGAGACAGGGGTTAACAATCAGCCCCAGCATTTT.

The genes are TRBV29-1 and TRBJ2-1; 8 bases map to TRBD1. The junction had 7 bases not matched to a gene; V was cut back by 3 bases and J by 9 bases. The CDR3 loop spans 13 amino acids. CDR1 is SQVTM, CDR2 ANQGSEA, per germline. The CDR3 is CSVDTGGNREQFF. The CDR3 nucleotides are TGCAGCGTTGACACAGGGGGAAATCGTGAGCAGTTCTTC.

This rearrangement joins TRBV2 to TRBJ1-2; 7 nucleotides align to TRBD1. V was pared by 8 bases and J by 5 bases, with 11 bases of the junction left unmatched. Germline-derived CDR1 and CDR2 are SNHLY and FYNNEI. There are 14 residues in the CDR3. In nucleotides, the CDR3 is TGTGCCAGCGAAGGGGGCGGCCTTCCATATGGCTACACCTTC. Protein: CASEGGGLPYGYTF.

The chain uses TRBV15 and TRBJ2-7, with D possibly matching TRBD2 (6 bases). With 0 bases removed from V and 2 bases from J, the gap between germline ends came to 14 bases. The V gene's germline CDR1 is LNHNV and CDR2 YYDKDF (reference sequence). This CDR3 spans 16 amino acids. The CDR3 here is CATSRDQGTGAYEQYF. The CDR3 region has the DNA TGTGCCACCAGCAGAGATCAAGGGACGGGGGCCTACGAGCAGTACTTC.

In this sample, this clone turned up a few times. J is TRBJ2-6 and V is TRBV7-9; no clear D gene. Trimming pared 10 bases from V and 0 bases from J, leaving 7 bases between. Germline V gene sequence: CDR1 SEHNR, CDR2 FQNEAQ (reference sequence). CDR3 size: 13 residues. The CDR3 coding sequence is TGTGCCACCCATAGCTCTGGGGCCAACGTCCTGACTTTC. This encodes CATHSSGANVLTF.

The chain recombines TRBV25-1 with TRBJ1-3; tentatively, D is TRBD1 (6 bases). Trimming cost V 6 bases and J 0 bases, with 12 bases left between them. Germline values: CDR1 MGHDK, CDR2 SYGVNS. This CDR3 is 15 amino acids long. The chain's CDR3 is CASRQTGNSGNTIYF. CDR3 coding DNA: TGTGCCAGCAGACAAACAGGGAACTCTGGAAACACCATATATTTT. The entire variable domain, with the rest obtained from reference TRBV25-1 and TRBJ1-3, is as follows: EADIYQTPRYLVIGTGKKITLECSQTMGHDKMYWYQQDPGMELHLIHYSYGVNSTEKGDLSSESTVSRIRTEHFPLTLESARPSHTSQYLCASRQTGNSGNTIYFGEGSWLTVV.

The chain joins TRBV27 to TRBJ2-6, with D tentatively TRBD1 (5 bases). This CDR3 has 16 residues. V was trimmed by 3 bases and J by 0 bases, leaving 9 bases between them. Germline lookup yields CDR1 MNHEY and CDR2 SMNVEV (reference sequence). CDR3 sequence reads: CASSLDISSGANVLTF. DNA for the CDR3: TGTGCCAGCAGTTTGGACATTAGCTCTGGGGCCAACGTCCTGACTTTC.

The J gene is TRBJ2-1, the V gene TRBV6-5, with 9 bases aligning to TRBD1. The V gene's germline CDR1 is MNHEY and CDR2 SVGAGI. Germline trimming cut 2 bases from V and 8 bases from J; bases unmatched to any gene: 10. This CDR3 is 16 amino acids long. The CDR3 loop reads CASSYRPGTGSDEQFF. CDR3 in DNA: TGTGCCAGCAGTTACCGTCCCGGGACAGGGTCCGATGAGCAGTTCTTC.

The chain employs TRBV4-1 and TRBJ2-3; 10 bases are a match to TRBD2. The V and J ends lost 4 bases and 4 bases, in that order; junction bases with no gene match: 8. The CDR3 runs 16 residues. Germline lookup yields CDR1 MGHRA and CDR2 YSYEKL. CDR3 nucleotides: TGCGCCAGCAGCCTGGCCCCGGGACTAGCGTCAGATACGCAGTATTTT. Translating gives CASSLAPGLASDTQYF.

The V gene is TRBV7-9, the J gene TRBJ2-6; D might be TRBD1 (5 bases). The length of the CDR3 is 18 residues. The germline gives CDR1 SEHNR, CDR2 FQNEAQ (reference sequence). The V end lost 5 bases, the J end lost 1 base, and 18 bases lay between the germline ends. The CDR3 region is CASSRGPRVLSGANVLTF. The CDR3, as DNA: TGTGCCAGCAGCCGCGGCCCCAGGGTTCTTTCTGGGGCCAACGTCCTGACTTTC. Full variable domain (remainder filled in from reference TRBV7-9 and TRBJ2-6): DTGVSQNPRHKITKRGQNVTFRCDPISEHNRLYWYRQTLGQGPEFLTYFQNEAQLEKSRLLSDRFSAERPKGSFSTLEIQRTEQGDSAMYLCASSRGPRVLSGANVLTFGAGSRLTVL.

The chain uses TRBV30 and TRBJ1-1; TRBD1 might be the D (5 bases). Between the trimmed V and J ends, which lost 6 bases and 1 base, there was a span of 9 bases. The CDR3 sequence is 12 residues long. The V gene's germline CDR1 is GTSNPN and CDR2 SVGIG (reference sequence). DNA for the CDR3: TGTGCCTGTGAAAGGGGGAACACTGAAGCTTTCTTT. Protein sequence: CACERGNTEAFF.

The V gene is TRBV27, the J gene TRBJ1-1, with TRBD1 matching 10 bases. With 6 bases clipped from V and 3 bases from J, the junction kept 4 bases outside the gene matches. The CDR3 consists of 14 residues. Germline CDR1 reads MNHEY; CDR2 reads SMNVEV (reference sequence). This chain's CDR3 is CASRRTGGDTEAFF. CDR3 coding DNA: TGTGCCAGCAGGCGGACAGGGGGAGACACTGAAGCTTTCTTT.

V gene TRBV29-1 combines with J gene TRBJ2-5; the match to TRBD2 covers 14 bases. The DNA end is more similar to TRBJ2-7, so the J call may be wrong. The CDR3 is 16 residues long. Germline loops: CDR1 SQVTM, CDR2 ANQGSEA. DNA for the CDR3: TGCAGCGTTTCCAAAGATGGGACTAGCGGGAGCTACGAGCAGTACTTC. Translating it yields CSVSKDGTSGSYEQYF.